The entry below describes one T cell receptor beta chain. Its specificity is unknown. This sample was taken from a study of T cells in Graves' hyperthyroidism and ophthalmopathy. Findings of the study overall: In blood, most of the thyroid clonotypes expanded above 0.001 were also present.

RNA transcripts served as the template for amplifying TCR beta CDR3 regions. Researchers ran a first-round RT-PCR on the TCR CDR3 using the HTBI primer set. TCRdb processed the multiplex PCR reads anew with MiXCR; each CDR3 protein has one entry. The profile shows hundreds of thousands of distinct CDR3 sequences, 15% to 18% of them singletons. The V and J ends lost 3 bases and 1 base respectively, with 9 bases between them. The CDR3 runs to 15 residues. From germline, CDR1 is MNHNS and CDR2 SASEGT. This TCR derives from a woman younger than 30 with Graves' hyperthyroidism. The chain combines TRBV6-1 with TRBJ2-2; D gene uncertain. The source material was blood. The CDR3 loop is CASSDWPWNTGELFF. The DNA for the CDR3 is TGTGCCAGCAGTGACTGGCCTTGGAACACCGGGGAGCTGTTTTTT.